The rows below give T cell receptor beta chains drawn from one sample of a study of T-cell reconstitution after alpha-beta-depleted transplantation in children. TCRdb re-analysed the PCR reads in MiXCR, keeping a single row per CDR3 protein. The sample has a few hundred thousand distinct CDR3 sequences; approximately 9.7% are singletons. The sample was PBMCs from the stem cell graft donor, taken from the stem cell graft. The receptors were sampled from a human donor who donated a stem cell graft to a child with SCID. Each CDR3 is given with its conserved first and last residue. Fields, in order: clone size, CDR3 length, V gene, D gene, J gene, CDR3 DNA, CDR3 protein. The D gene is left open where the match is weak. Clone size, where shown, is once, few, many, or a class for clones that have expanded.

>many|17|TRBV5-1|TRBD1|TRBJ1-1
TGCGCCAGCAGCCTCCGGGACAGGGGGTCTCTGAACACTGAAGCTTTCTTT
CASSLRDRGSLNTEAFF
>many|13|TRBV20-1|TRBD1|TRBJ2-5
TGCAGTGCCCGACCGGGACAGCGCGAGACCCAGTACTTC
CSARPGQRETQYF
>many|14|TRBV28|.|TRBJ2-1
TGTGCCAGCAGTTTTGGCGGTTCCGGACAAGCCCAGTTCTTC
CASSFGGSGQAQFF
>many|12|TRBV2|.|TRBJ1-1
TGTGCCAGCAGTGAACGGGGACCTGAAGCTTTCTTT
CASSERGPEAFF
>few|17|TRBV20-1|.|TRBJ1-4
TGCAGTGCTAGAGAAACAGGAGTGGATGTAACTAATGAAAAACTGTTTTTT
CSARETGVDVTNEKLFF
>.|14|TRBV5-6|.|TRBJ2-3
TGTGCCAGCAGCTTGGGGGCCACCCCAGATACGCAGTATTTT
CASSLGATPDTQYF
>many|15|TRBV5-5|.|TRBJ1-2
TGTGCCAGCAGCTTGGCCCCAGGGAACAACTATGGCTACACCTTC
CASSLAPGNNYGYTF
>many|15|TRBV5-1|TRBD1|TRBJ2-5
TGCGCCAGCCAACCGCAGGGGGCGCGGGAAGAGACCCAGTACTTC
CASQPQGAREETQYF
>many|14|TRBV7-9|.|TRBJ1-1
TGTGCCAGCAGCTTCCCGGGAATGAACACTGAAGCTTTCTTT
CASSFPGMNTEAFF
>few|14|TRBV29-1|.|TRBJ2-1
TGCAGCGTTGATGGGCTAGAGAGCCGCTATGAGCAGTTCTTC
CSVDGLESRYEQFF
>many|14|TRBV20-1|TRBD1|TRBJ1-2
TGCAGTGCTAGAGGACAGGGTCGGAACTATGGCTACACCTTC
CSARGQGRNYGYTF
>many|14|TRBV12-3/TRBV12-4|TRBD1|TRBJ2-3
TGTGCCAGCAGGCGTGGACAGGTCGCAGATACGCAGTATTTT
CASRRGQVADTQYF
>.|15|TRBV5-4|TRBD1|TRBJ2-7
TGTGCCAGCAGCTCCCGGGACAGGGATCCTTACGAGCAGTACTTC
CASSSRDRDPYEQYF
>many|17|TRBV5-1|.|TRBJ2-1
TGCGCCAGCAGGCGGTTCGAAGGGGACATCTTCTACAATGAGCAGTTCTTC
CASRRFEGDIFYNEQFF
>many|15|TRBV7-9|.|TRBJ1-2
TGTGCCAGCAGCTATGAGGCTAGCCGACAAGGGGGCTACACCTTC
CASSYEASRQGGYTF
>.|11|TRBV11-2|.|TRBJ1-2
TGTGCCAGCAGCGCGGGGGGGGGCTACACCTTC
CASSAGGGYTF
>many|15|TRBV7-9|TRBD2|TRBJ2-7
TGTGCCAGCAGCTCGGGGGAGGGAGGTCGCTACGAGCAGTACTTC
CASSSGEGGRYEQYF
>many|15|TRBV29-1|.|TRBJ1-1
TGCAGCGTTGAAGAACCTGCTGTGATGGGGGTTGAAGCTTTCTTT
CSVEEPAVMGVEAFF
>many|14|TRBV12-3/TRBV12-4|TRBD1|TRBJ2-7
TGTGCCAGCAGTTCCCGGACAGGGGGCTACGAGCAGTACTTC
CASSSRTGGYEQYF
>many|13|TRBV5-8|TRBD2|TRBJ2-5
TGTGCCAGCAGCTTCGGACTAGCCGAGACCCAGTACTTC
CASSFGLAETQYF